The clone carrying this T cell receptor beta chain was observed a single time. This entry belongs to a study of blood T cell repertoires in COVID-19. About the study: Both acute and convalescent COVID-19 samples were obtained from the United States, Italy and Spain. Nucleic acid was either cDNA or gDNA, and it came from T cells, B-cell-depleted T cells, or PBMCs.

V was clipped by 3 bases and J by 0 bases, with 13 bases between them. This CDR3 has 16 residues. CDR1 is SGHDT, CDR2 YYEEEE, per germline. Source study methods: For nucleated cells, counts were estimated from reference gene primer amplification. Produced via immunoSEQ multiplex PCR; TCRdb's table is partial and in-frame only. V and J calls and clone size are given by that table; D and trimming were obtained from the DNA. The repertoire holds roughly 310,000 clones, with around 89% as singletons. The clonotype comes from a woman aged 50 to 60 with active or convalescent COVID-19. Sequenced sample: peripheral blood. The chain joins TRBV5-6 to TRBJ1-5; D perhaps matches TRBD1 (6 bases). The CDR3 spells CASSCGQFYSNQPQHF. DNA of the CDR3: TGTGCCAGCAGCTGCGGACAGTTTTATAGCAATCAGCCCCAGCATTTT.